The next 24 T cell receptor beta chains were all read from a single sample in a study of blood T cell repertoires in COVID-19. The data were produced by immunoSEQ multiplex PCR, yet TCRdb's version contains in-frame clones alone and is incomplete. The data contain 95,000 to 110,000 clones, approximately 88% of them singletons. The sample consisted of peripheral blood. Receptor source: a man aged 60 to 75 with acute or convalescent COVID-19.

This clone appeared a single time. The V call is TRBV10-3, the J call TRBJ1-6, with TRBD1 matching over 8 bases. This CDR3 spans 13 amino acids. Trimming removed 4 bases from V and 10 bases from J; junction bases left unmatched: 3. CDR1 and CDR2 from the germline V gene are ENHRY and SYGVKD. The DNA for the CDR3 is TGTGCCATCAGTGGGACAGGGAACTCACCCCTCCACTTT. Its protein product is CAISGTGNSPLHF.

The DNA for the CDR3 is TGTGCCATCAGTGAGCCAGCAGGGGGCAATTACTACAATGAGCAGTTCTTC. It encodes CAISEPAGGNYYNEQFF. J is TRBJ2-1 and V is TRBV10-3; 8 bases map to TRBD1. CDR1 is ENHRY and CDR2 is SYGVKD in the germline V gene. This CDR3 has 17 amino acids. V shed 2 bases, J shed 3 bases, and the junction held 9 bases outside the gene matches.

This chain uses TRBV5-6 with TRBJ1-5; no reliable D call. V was shortened by 1 base and J by 4 bases, with 6 bases between the two germline ends. The CDR3 totals 13 residues. Per the germline V gene, CDR1 is SGHDT and CDR2 is YYEEEE. DNA for the CDR3: TGTGCCAGCAGCTTGTTTAGTAATCAGCCCCAGCATTTT. Protein: CASSLFSNQPQHF.

The rearrangement uses TRBV28 and TRBJ2-3; the D gene is possibly TRBD2 (6 bases). The germline V gene has CDR1 MDHEN and CDR2 SYDVKM. The germline V and J ends were trimmed by 9 bases and 1 base, with 11 bases remaining between them. This CDR3 is 13 amino acids long. CDR3 residues: CASISGRTDTQYF. CDR3 DNA: TGTGCCAGTATTAGCGGTCGCACAGATACGCAGTATTTT.

V usage is TRBV7-8 and J usage is TRBJ2-1, with TRBD2 matching 8 bases. There are 15 residues in the CDR3. Germline V CDR1 and CDR2: SGHVS, FQNEAQ. The junction had 5 bases not matched to a gene; V was cut back by 5 bases and J by 2 bases. CDR3 bases: TGTGCCAGCAGCCTGACTAGCGAGACCTACAATGAGCAGTTCTTC. This encodes CASSLTSETYNEQFF. Complete variable domain (other parts from reference TRBV7-8 and TRBJ2-1): GAGVSQSPRYKVAKRGQDVALRCDPISGHVSLFWYQQALGQGPEFLTYFQNEAQLDKSGLPSDRFFAERPEGSVSTLKIQRTQQEDSAVYLCASSLTSETYNEQFFGPGTRLTVL.

This chain connects TRBV30 to TRBJ2-2, with 9 bases identical to TRBD1. The CDR3 contains 13 residues. Trimming at V came to 3 bases and at J to 6 bases, leaving 2 bases not matched to a gene. Germline V gene sequence: CDR1 GTSNPN, CDR2 SVGIG (reference sequence). CDR3 protein: CAWRTGGPGELFF. The CDR3 nucleotides read TGTGCCTGGAGGACAGGGGGACCCGGGGAGCTGTTTTTT.

This chain links TRBV11-2 with TRBJ2-3, with D tentatively TRBD2 (6 bases). The CDR3 runs to 15 residues. The V and J ends lost 5 bases and 4 bases respectively, with 16 bases between them. From germline, CDR1 is SGHAT and CDR2 FQNNGV. This CDR3 is CASSRTGVESDTQYF. The CDR3 nucleotides are TGTGCCAGCAGCCGGACGGGAGTGGAGTCAGATACGCAGTATTTT.

This clone has a single count. The V and J genes are TRBV5-1 and TRBJ2-2; 7 nucleotides match TRBD2. Per germline, CDR1 SGHRS and CDR2 YFSETQ. With 5 bases clipped from V and 6 bases from J, the junction kept 10 bases outside the gene matches. The CDR3 spans 15 residues. The CDR3: CASSKRTRGPGELFF. The CDR3 DNA is TGCGCCAGCAGTAAAAGGACTAGAGGACCCGGGGAGCTGTTTTTT.

This clone occurred once. This chain links TRBV2 with TRBJ2-3; the match to TRBD2 covers 13 bases. The CDR3 is 14 residues long. Trimming removed 6 bases from V and 6 bases from J; junction bases left unmatched: 3. In germline, CDR1 is SNHLY, CDR2 FYNNEI. The CDR3 sequence: CASSLTSGGDTQYF. DNA for the CDR3: TGTGCCAGCAGCCTGACTAGCGGGGGGGATACGCAGTATTTT. The full variable domain, in which reference TRBV2 and TRBJ2-3 provide the parts outside the CDR3, is EPEVTQTPSHQVTQMGQEVILRCVPISNHLYFYWYRQILGQKVEFLVSFYNNEISEKSEIFDDQFSVERPDGSNFTLKIRSTKLEDSAMYFCASSLTSGGDTQYFGPGTRLTVL.

This rearrangement joins TRBV4-3 to TRBJ1-6; D perhaps matches TRBD1 (5 bases). V was pared by 4 bases and J by 7 bases, with 11 bases between. The V gene's germline CDR1 is LGHNA and CDR2 YSLEER. The CDR3 runs to 14 residues. CDR3 DNA sequence: TGCGCCAGCAGCCCTGCGGGACTAAATTCACCCCTCCACTTT. It codes for CASSPAGLNSPLHF.

The chain has TRBV10-1 and TRBJ2-1; 8 bases agree with TRBD2. The CDR3 runs 14 residues. Germline CDR1 is WNHNN and CDR2 is SYGVQD (reference sequence). Trimming cost V 5 bases and J 0 bases; bases outside gene matches: 0. DNA of the CDR3: TGCGCCAGCAGTAGCGGGAGCTCCTACAATGAGCAGTTCTTC. Translating it yields CASSSGSSYNEQFF.

This chain connects TRBV2 to TRBJ1-2, with 7 bases identical to TRBD1. CDR1 and CDR2 (germline): SNHLY, FYNNEI. The CDR3 is 15 residues long. The trim removed 5 bases at V and 4 bases at J, leaving 10 bases unmatched. The CDR3 sequence is CASSKDRALPYGYTF. The CDR3 coding sequence is TGTGCCAGCAGTAAAGACAGGGCCCTCCCCTATGGCTACACCTTC. Full variable domain (missing parts from reference TRBV2 and TRBJ1-2): EPEVTQTPSHQVTQMGQEVILRCVPISNHLYFYWYRQILGQKVEFLVSFYNNEISEKSEIFDDQFSVERPDGSNFTLKIRSTKLEDSAMYFCASSKDRALPYGYTFGSGTRLTVV.

V and J are TRBV19 and TRBJ1-1; a weak D match, TRBD1 (6 bases). V was pared by 6 bases and J by 5 bases, with 16 bases between. Germline V CDR1 and CDR2: LNHDA, SQIVND (reference sequence). The CDR3 consists of 14 residues. CDR3 protein: CASSHQGLGTEAFF. The CDR3 DNA is TGTGCCAGTAGCCACCAGGGGCTCGGGACTGAAGCTTTCTTT. Full variable domain (missing parts from reference TRBV19 and TRBJ1-1): DGGITQSPKYLFRKEGQNVTLSCEQNLNHDAMYWYRQDPGQGLRLIYYSQIVNDFQKGDIAEGYSVSREKKESFPLTVTSAQKNPTAFYLCASSHQGLGTEAFFGQGTRLTVV.

This clone was picked up a small number of times. The rearrangement uses TRBV14 and TRBJ2-7; TRBD2 aligns across 8 bases. Per the germline V gene, CDR1 is SGHDN and CDR2 is FVKESK. The CDR3 loop spans 14 amino acids. The V gene end was trimmed by 1 base and the J gene end by 6 bases; junction bases not matched to a gene: 5. In DNA, the CDR3 is TGTGCCAGCAGCCAAGGGCTAGCGGGTCGCGAGCAGTACTTC. Translation gives CASSQGLAGREQYF.

The chain recombines TRBV19 with TRBJ2-2; 10 nucleotides align to TRBD2. V shed 3 bases and J 3 bases; nucleotides not matched to a gene: 16. CDR1 and CDR2 from the germline V gene are LNHDA and SQIVND (reference sequence). The CDR3 covers 20 residues. CDR3 protein: CASSIRGGLAGVVHTGELFF. DNA for the CDR3: TGTGCCAGTAGTATTCGGGGTGGGCTAGCGGGAGTTGTGCACACCGGGGAGCTGTTTTTT. The complete variable domain, with remaining parts taken from reference TRBV19 and TRBJ2-2, reads DGGITQSPKYLFRKEGQNVTLSCEQNLNHDAMYWYRQDPGQGLRLIYYSQIVNDFQKGDIAEGYSVSREKKESFPLTVTSAQKNPTAFYLCASSIRGGLAGVVHTGELFFGEGSRLTVL.

Written as DNA, the CDR3 is TGTGCCAGCAGCGGACATAATCAGCCCCAGCATTTT. Its translation is CASSGHNQPQHF. The chain employs TRBV9 and TRBJ1-5; D is ambiguous. Germline V lookup: CDR1 SGDLS, CDR2 YYNGEE. The CDR3 contains 12 residues. V dropped 3 bases and J dropped 4 bases, with 5 bases sitting between them. Full variable domain (rest looked up from reference TRBV9 and TRBJ1-5): DSGVTQTPKHLITATGQRVTLRCSPRSGDLSVYWYQQSLDQGLQFLIQYYNGEERAKGNILERFSAQQFPDLHSELNLSSLELGDSALYFCASSGHNQPQHFGDGTRLSIL.

The chain uses TRBV28 and TRBJ2-1; TRBD2 is a possible D gene (6 bases). V lost 2 bases and J 0 bases, leaving 8 bases between the germline ends. Per the germline V gene, CDR1 is MDHEN and CDR2 is SYDVKM. This CDR3 is built from 15 residues. As DNA, the CDR3 is TGTGCCAGCAGTTTACTAGCGCGCTCCTACAATGAGCAGTTCTTC. Protein: CASSLLARSYNEQFF. The full variable domain, rest sourced from reference TRBV28 and TRBJ2-1, is DVKVTQSSRYLVKRTGEKVFLECVQDMDHENMFWYRQDPGLGLRLIYFSYDVKMKEKGDIPEGYSVSREKKERFSLILESASTNQTSMYLCASSLLARSYNEQFFGPGTRLTVL.

The chain employs TRBV28 and TRBJ2-1; D possibly corresponds to TRBD2 (5 bases). Deletions cut 6 bases from V and 4 bases from J, with 19 bases between. CDR3 length: 16 residues. The germline CDR1 and CDR2 sequences are MDHEN and SYDVKM. The CDR3 here is CASSSLRGLAYNEQFF. CDR3 sequence (DNA): TGTGCCAGCAGCTCACTCCGCGGGCTAGCTTACAATGAGCAGTTCTTC.

The sample holds one count of this clone. The chain employs TRBV11-3 and TRBJ1-4; D not resolved. V was clipped by 0 bases and J by 8 bases, with 13 bases between them. The CDR3 spans 15 residues. Germline values: CDR1 SGHNT, CDR2 YENEEA. The CDR3 DNA is TGTGCCAGCAGCTTAGATTTCCAGACGGGGGAAAAACTGTTTTTT. It yields the protein CASSLDFQTGEKLFF.

The table lists this clone with a few counts. The rearrangement links TRBV6-5 to TRBJ2-3; 12 nucleotides line up with TRBD2. The germline CDR1 and CDR2 sequences are MNHEY and SVGAGI. The CDR3 is 15 residues long. Trimming took 6 bases from V and 3 from J; bases not matched to a gene: 4. The CDR3 DNA sequence: TGTGCCAGCAGCGTGACTAGCGGGAGAACAGATACGCAGTATTTT. As protein: CASSVTSGRTDTQYF.

This clone came up once. This sequence joins TRBV27 and TRBJ1-5, with D possibly TRBD1 on 5 matching bases. V gave up 3 bases and J gave up 3 bases, with 12 bases separating them. CDR1 and CDR2 (germline): MNHEY, SMNVEV (reference sequence). The length of the CDR3 is 15 residues. The CDR3 DNA is TGTGCCAGCAGTTTCTCTACGGGGGACAATCAGCCCCAGCATTTT. It translates to CASSFSTGDNQPQHF.

This chain joins TRBV6-5 and TRBJ1-2, with D tentatively TRBD1 (6 bases). The CDR3 loop spans 12 amino acids. Trimming stripped 8 bases from V and 3 bases from J, with 10 bases between. The germline V gene encodes CDR1 MNHEY and CDR2 SVGAGI. The CDR3 loop is CASEDSYYGYTF. In DNA form, the CDR3 reads TGTGCCAGCGAGGACAGTTACTATGGCTACACCTTC.

This sequence joins TRBV7-9 and TRBJ2-3; 14 bases align to TRBD2. The CDR3 sequence is 16 residues long. Germline V gene data show CDR1 as SEHNR and CDR2 as FQNEAQ (reference sequence). The ends lost 7 bases at V and 4 bases at J; junction bases unmatched: 7. CDR3 amino acids: CASTIGTSGSADTQYF. In DNA form, the CDR3 reads TGTGCCAGCACCATCGGGACTAGCGGGAGTGCAGATACGCAGTATTTT.

The chain links TRBV24-1 to TRBJ1-5, with 8 nucleotides matching TRBD1. The CDR3 runs 14 residues. With V trimmed by 9 bases and J by 4 bases, 7 bases remained unmatched. Germline V gene data show CDR1 as KGHDR and CDR2 as SFDVKD. The CDR3: CATGGQAINQPQHF. The CDR3 DNA is TGTGCCACCGGGGGACAGGCGATTAATCAGCCCCAGCATTTT.